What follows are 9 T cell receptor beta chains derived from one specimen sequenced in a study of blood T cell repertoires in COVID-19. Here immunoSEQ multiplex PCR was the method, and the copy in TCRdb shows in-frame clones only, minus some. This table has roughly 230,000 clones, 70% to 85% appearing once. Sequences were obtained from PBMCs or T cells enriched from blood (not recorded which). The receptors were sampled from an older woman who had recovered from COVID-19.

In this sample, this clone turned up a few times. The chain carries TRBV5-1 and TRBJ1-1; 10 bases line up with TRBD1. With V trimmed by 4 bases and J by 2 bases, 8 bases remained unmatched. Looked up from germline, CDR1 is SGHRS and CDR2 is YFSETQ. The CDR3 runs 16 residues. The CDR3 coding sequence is TGCGCCAGCAGCGACAGGGGGCAAGGTAGAAACACTGAAGCTTTCTTT. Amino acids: CASSDRGQGRNTEAFF. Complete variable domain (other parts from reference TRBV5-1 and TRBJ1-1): KAGVTQTPRYLIKTRGQQVTLSCSPISGHRSVSWYQQTPGQGLQFLFEYFSETQRNKGNFPGRFSGRQFSNSRSEMNVSTLELGDSALYLCASSDRGQGRNTEAFFGQGTRLTVV.

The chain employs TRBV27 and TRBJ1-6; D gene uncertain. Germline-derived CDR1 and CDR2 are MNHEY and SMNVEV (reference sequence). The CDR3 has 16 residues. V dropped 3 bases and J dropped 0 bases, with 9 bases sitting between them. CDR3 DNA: TGTGCCAGCAGTTTCCAAAGGAGCTCCTATAATTCACCCCTCCACTTT. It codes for CASSFQRSSYNSPLHF.

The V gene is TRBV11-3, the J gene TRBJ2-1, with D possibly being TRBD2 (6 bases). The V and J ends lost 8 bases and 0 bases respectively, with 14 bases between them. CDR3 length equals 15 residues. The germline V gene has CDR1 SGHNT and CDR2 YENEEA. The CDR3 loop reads CASEDSGSSYNEQFF. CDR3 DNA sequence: TGTGCCAGCGAAGATTCCGGGAGCTCCTACAATGAGCAGTTCTTC.

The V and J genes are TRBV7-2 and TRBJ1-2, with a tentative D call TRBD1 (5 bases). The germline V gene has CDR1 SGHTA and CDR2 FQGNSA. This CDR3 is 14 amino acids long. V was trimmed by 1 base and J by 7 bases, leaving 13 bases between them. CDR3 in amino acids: CASSLGGGFGGYTF. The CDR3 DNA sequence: TGTGCCAGCAGCTTAGGGGGCGGCTTTGGTGGCTACACCTTC.

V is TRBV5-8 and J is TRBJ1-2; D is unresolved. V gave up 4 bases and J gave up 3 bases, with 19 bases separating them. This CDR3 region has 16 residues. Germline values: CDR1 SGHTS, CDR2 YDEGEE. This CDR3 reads CASSPWQVPWDYGYTF. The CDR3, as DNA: TGTGCCAGCAGCCCTTGGCAGGTGCCATGGGACTATGGCTACACCTTC.

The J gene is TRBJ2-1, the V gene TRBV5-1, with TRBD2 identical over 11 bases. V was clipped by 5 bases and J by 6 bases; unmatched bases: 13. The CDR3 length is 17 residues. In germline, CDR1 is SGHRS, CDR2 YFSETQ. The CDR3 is CASRTTSGRLGSNEQFF. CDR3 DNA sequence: TGCGCCAGCAGAACCACTAGCGGGAGACTCGGAAGCAATGAGCAGTTCTTC. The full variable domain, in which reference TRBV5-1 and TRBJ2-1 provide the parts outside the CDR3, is KAGVTQTPRYLIKTRGQQVTLSCSPISGHRSVSWYQQTPGQGLQFLFEYFSETQRNKGNFPGRFSGRQFSNSRSEMNVSTLELGDSALYLCASRTTSGRLGSNEQFFGPGTRLTVL.

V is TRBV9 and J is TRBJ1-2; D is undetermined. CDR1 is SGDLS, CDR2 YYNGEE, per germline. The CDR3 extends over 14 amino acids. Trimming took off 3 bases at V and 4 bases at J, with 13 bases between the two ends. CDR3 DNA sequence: TGTGCCAGCAGCGGACAAGACGAGGGCTATGGCTACACCTTC. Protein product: CASSGQDEGYGYTF.

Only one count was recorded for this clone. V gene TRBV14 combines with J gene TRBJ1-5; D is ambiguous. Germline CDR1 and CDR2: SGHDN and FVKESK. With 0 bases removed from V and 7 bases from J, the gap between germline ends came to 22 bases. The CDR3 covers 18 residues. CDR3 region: CASSQEFFARHKSQPQHF. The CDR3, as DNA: TGTGCCAGCAGCCAAGAGTTTTTTGCCAGGCATAAAAGCCAGCCCCAGCATTTT. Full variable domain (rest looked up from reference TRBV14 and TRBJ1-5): EAGVTQFPSHSVIEKGQTVTLRCDPISGHDNLYWYRRVMGKEIKFLLHFVKESKQDESGMPNNRFLAERTGGTYSTLKVQPAELEDSGVYFCASSQEFFARHKSQPQHFGDGTRLSIL.

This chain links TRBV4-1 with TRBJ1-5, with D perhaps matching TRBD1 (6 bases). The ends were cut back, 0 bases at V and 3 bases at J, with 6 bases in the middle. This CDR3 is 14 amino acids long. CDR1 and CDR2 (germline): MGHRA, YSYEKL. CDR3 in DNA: TGCGCCAGCAGCCAAGAGGGGGCCAATCAGCCCCAGCATTTT. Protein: CASSQEGANQPQHF.